The rows below give T cell receptor beta chains drawn from one sample of a study of CD8 T cells in Susac syndrome. TCRdb reprocessed the immunoSEQ multiplex PCR reads with MiXCR, giving one entry per CDR3 protein. The data contain about 110,000 distinct CDR3 sequences, less than 97% of them singletons. The sequenced sample was CD4+ T cells from PBMCs. These receptors were obtained from a human donor in good health. Both conserved end residues are part of each CDR3. A clone size is listed for some rows: how often the clone was seen (once, few, many), or a class if it is expanded.

v_gene	abundance	j_gene	CDR3aa
TRBV3-1	NA	TRBJ1-5	CASSQGLRVVGKPQHF
TRBV29-1	NA	TRBJ1-1	CSVSDRGQTEAFF
TRBV29-1	once	TRBJ2-4	CSVEFRTGGLAKNIQYF
TRBV18	few	TRBJ2-2	CASSPRTTGELFF
TRBV6-5	NA	TRBJ2-1	CASTNPTTGGEQFF
TRBV12-3/TRBV12-4	NA	TRBJ2-1	CASSLYEEQFF
TRBV6-6	NA	TRBJ2-3	CASSSVQNTADTQYF
TRBV7-9	once	TRBJ2-5	CASSPVFHETQYF
TRBV18	NA	TRBJ2-1	CASSPSNSGSGNEQFF
TRBV18	NA	TRBJ1-5	CASSRGQDSNQPQHF
TRBV2	NA	TRBJ2-5	CASRTVYQETQYF
TRBV7-3	NA	TRBJ2-5	CASSIRGETVETQYF
TRBV6-2/TRBV6-3	once	TRBJ2-4	CASSYSVPNQYF
TRBV12-3/TRBV12-4	NA	TRBJ2-4	CASTLTSGGLKNIQYF
TRBV6-6	NA	TRBJ1-1	CASRLQNTEAFF
TRBV5-1	NA	TRBJ2-2	CASSLRQGATGELFF
TRBV4-3	NA	TRBJ2-4	CASSRTVNIQYF
TRBV5-1	NA	TRBJ2-3	CASSVGLAGSGDTQYF
TRBV7-9	NA	TRBJ1-2	CASSLRDRDGGYTF
TRBV14	NA	TRBJ2-5	CASSQDPGSLGTQYF
TRBV15	NA	TRBJ2-1	CATRGGSKSSYNEQFF
TRBV23-1	NA	TRBJ1-1	CASRCIGATEAFF